The source of this T cell receptor (beta chain) is a study of T-cell reconstitution after alpha-beta-depleted transplantation in children. As it was prepared, the TCRbeta library received unique molecular identifiers. TCRdb recomputed calls from the PCR reads with MiXCR, one row per CDR3 protein. Seen here are some 200,000 distinct CDR3 sequences, about a tenth observed once, and the top ten hold 28%. General observations from the study: Alpha-beta T cells about two months after transplant reportedly derived from several hundred expanded graft clones. Counts and diversity of T cells one year after transplant came mostly from newly produced T cells.

This clonotype was recorded at least ten times. Antigen unknown. The sequenced sample was PBMCs, obtained before TCRalphabeta/CD19-depleted stem cell transplant. The receptor was derived from a child less than two years old with acute myeloid leukemia, due to receive a stem cell transplant.

The CDR3 DNA sequence: TGCGCCAGCAGACGGCAGGGGGGGCCAAGCTCCTACGAGCAGTACTTC. This gives the protein CASRRQGGPSSYEQYF. The J gene is TRBJ2-7, the V gene TRBV5-1; either TRBD1 or TRBD2 may supply D (7 bases each). CDR3 length equals 16 residues. V was trimmed by 5 bases and J by 0 bases, leaving 18 bases between them. CDR1 is SGHRS and CDR2 is YFSETQ in the germline V gene.